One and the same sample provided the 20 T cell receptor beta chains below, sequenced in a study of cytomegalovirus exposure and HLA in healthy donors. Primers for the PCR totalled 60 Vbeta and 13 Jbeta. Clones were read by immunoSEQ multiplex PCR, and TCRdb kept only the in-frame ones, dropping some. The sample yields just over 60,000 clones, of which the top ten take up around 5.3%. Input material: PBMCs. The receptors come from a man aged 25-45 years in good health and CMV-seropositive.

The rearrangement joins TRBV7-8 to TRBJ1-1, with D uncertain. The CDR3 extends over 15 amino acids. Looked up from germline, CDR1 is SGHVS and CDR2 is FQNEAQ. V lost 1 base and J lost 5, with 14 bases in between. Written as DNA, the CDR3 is TGTGCCAGCAGCTTAGGTACGGGATTGAGGACTGAAGCTTTCTTT. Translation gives CASSLGTGLRTEAFF.

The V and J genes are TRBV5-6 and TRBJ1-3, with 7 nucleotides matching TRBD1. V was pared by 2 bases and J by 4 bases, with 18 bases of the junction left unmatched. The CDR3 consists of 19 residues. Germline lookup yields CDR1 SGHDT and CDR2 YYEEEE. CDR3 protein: CASSFNPGDSQNYGNTIYF. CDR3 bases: TGTGCCAGCAGCTTTAACCCTGGGGACAGCCAGAATTACGGAAACACCATATATTTT.

The CDR3 here is CASSQHGQAGDEQYF. CDR3 nucleotide sequence: TGCGCCAGCAGCCAACATGGACAGGCCGGGGACGAGCAGTACTTC. The gene calls are TRBV4-1 and TRBJ2-7; 7 positions agree with TRBD1. The V and J ends lost 2 bases and 5 bases, in that order; junction bases with no gene match: 9. The germline V gene has CDR1 MGHRA and CDR2 YSYEKL. This CDR3 is built from 15 residues.

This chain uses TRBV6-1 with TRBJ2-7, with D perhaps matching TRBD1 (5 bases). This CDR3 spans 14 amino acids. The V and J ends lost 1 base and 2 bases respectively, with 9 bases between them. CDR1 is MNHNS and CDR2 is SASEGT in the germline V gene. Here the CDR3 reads CASSEDGHTYEQYF. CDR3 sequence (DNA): TGTGCCAGCAGTGAAGATGGACACACCTACGAGCAGTACTTC.

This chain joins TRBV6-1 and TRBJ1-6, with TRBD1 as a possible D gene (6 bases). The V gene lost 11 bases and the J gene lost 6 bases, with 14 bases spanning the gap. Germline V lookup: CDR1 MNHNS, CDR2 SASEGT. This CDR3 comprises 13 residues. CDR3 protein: CAAWTVGNSPLHF. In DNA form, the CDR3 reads TGTGCCGCTTGGACAGTGGGTAATTCACCCCTCCACTTT.

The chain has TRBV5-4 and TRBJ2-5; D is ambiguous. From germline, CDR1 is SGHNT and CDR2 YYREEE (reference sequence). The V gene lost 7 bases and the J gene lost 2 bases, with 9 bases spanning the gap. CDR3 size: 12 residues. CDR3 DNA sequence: TGTGCCAGCGGGCATTCTCAAGAGACCCAGTACTTC. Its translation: CASGHSQETQYF.

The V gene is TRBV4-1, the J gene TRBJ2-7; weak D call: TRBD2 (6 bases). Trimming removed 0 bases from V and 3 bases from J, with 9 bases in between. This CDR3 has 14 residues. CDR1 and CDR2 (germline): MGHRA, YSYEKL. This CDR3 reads CASSQDPGSYEQYF. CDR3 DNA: TGCGCCAGCAGCCAAGATCCCGGGAGCTACGAGCAGTACTTC.

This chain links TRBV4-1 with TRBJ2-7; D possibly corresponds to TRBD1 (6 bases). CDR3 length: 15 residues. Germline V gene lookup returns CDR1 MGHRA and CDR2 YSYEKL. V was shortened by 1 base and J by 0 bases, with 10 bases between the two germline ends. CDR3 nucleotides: TGCGCCAGCAGCCAAGGGGACACTTACTCCTACGAGCAGTACTTC. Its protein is CASSQGDTYSYEQYF.

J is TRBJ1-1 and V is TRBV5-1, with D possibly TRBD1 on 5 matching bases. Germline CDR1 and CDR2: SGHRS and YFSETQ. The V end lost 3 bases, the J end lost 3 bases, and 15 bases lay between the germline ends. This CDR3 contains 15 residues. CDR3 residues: CASSYRSSKDTEAFF. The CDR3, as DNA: TGCGCCAGCAGCTACAGGTCGTCAAAGGACACTGAAGCTTTCTTT.

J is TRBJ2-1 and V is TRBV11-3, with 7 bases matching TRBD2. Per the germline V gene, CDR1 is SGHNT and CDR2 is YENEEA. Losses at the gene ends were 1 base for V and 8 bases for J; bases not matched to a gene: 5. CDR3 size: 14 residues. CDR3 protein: CASSLGGSTYEQFF. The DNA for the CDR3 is TGTGCCAGCAGCTTAGGCGGGAGTACCTATGAGCAGTTCTTC. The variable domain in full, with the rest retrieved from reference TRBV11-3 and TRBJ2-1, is EAGVVQSPRYKIIEKKQPVAFWCNPISGHNTLYWYLQNLGQGPELLIRYENEEAVDDSQLPKDRFSAERLKGVDSTLKIQPAELGDSAVYLCASSLGGSTYEQFFGPGTRLTVL.

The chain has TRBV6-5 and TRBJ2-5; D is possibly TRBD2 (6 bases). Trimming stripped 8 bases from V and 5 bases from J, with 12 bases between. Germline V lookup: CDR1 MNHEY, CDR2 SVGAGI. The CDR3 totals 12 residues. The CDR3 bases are TGTGCCAGCTCGGGAGCAGGGGAGACCCAGTACTTC. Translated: CASSGAGETQYF.

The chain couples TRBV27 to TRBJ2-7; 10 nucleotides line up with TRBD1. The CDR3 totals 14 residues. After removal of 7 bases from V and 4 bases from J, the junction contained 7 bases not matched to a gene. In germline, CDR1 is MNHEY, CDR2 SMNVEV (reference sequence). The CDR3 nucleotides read TGTGCCAGCACCCAGACAGGGGGCTCTTACGAGCAGTACTTC. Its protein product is CASTQTGGSYEQYF.

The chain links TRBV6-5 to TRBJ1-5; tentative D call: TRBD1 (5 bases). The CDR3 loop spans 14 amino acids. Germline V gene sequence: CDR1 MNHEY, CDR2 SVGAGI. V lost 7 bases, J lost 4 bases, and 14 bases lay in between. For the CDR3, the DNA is TGTGCCAGCACCCCCTCCGGGGGGAATCAGCCCCAGCATTTT. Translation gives CASTPSGGNQPQHF.

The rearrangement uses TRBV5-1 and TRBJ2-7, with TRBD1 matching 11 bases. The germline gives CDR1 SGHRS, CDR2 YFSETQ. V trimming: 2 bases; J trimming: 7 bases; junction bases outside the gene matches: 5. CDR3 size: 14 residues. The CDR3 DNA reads TGCGCCAGCAGCTTAGGACAGGGGGCGTTTGAGCAGTACTTC. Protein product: CASSLGQGAFEQYF.

In DNA form, the CDR3 reads TGTGCCAGCAGCCAAAAAGGGAGGAATGGCTACACCTTC. It is translated as CASSQKGRNGYTF. The chain combines TRBV6-5 with TRBJ1-2; D not certain. This CDR3 spans 13 amino acids. Germline lookup yields CDR1 MNHEY and CDR2 SVGAGI. Deletions cut 6 bases from V and 6 bases from J, with 14 bases between.

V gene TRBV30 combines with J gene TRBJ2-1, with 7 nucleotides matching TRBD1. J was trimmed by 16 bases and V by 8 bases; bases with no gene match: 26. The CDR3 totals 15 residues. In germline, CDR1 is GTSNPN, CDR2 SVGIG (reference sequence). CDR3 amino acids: CAGYRSLIRAGGFFF. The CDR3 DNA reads TGTGCCGGATATCGCAGCCTCATTCGGGCAGGGGGATTTTTCTTC.

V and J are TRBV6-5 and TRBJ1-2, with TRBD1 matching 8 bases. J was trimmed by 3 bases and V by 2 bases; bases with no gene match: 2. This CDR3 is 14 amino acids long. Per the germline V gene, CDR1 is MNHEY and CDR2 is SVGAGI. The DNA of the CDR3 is TGTGCCAGCAGTTACACAGGGGGAGACTATGGCTACACCTTC. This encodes CASSYTGGDYGYTF.

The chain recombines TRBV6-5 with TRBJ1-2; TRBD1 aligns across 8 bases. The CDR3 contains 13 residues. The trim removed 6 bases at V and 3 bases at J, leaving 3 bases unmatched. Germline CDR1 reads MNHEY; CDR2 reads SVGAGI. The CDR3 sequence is CASRGTGDYGYTF. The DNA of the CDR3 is TGTGCCAGCAGGGGGACAGGAGACTATGGCTACACCTTC.

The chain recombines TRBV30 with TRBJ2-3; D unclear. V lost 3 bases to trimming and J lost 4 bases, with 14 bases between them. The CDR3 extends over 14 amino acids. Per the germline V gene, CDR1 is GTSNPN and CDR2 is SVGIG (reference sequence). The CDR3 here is CAWSQRREPDTQYF. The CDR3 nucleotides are TGTGCCTGGAGCCAAAGGAGAGAGCCAGATACGCAGTATTTT.

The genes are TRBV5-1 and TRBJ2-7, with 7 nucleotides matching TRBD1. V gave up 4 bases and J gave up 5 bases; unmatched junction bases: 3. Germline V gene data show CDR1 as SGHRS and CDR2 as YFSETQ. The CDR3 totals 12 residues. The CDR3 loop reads CASSATGDEQYF. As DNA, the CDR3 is TGCGCCAGCAGCGCCACAGGGGACGAGCAGTACTTC. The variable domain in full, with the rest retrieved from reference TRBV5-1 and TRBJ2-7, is KAGVTQTPRYLIKTRGQQVTLSCSPISGHRSVSWYQQTPGQGLQFLFEYFSETQRNKGNFPGRFSGRQFSNSRSEMNVSTLELGDSALYLCASSATGDEQYFGPGTRLTVT.